This TCR beta chain came from a study of identical twins. Each CDR3 protein gets one entry after TCRdb re-called the 5' RACE reads with MiXCR. The sample has some 500,000 distinct CDR3 sequences, 14% seen once. Trimming stripped 8 bases from V and 4 bases from J, with 18 bases between. This CDR3 is 14 amino acids long. The V gene's germline CDR1 is MNHEY and CDR2 SVGEGT. These data were also reused for a study on yellow fever vaccine responses in identical twins.

V gene TRBV6-2 or TRBV6-3 combines with J gene TRBJ2-7, with TRBD2 as a possible D gene (6 bases). This clonotype was sampled from a woman aged 18-29 years in good health. The sample comprised CD4+ T cells sorted from blood. The CDR3 spells CASCWRGGGYEQYF. In DNA form, the CDR3 reads TGTGCCAGCTGCTGGCGGGGAGGAGGATACGAGCAGTACTTC.